This entry lists 17 T cell receptor beta chains sequenced from one sample in a study of breast tumors, draining lymph nodes, adjacent tissues. Via MiXCR, TCRdb re-called the multiplex PCR reads, giving one row per CDR3 protein. In the table there are some 31,000 distinct CDR3 sequences, roughly two thirds of which are singletons. The specimen was breast tumor tissue. The source of these receptors is a female donor with breast cancer. Some clones in this sample may be carry-over from other donors' samples.

This chain connects TRBV20-1 to TRBJ1-5, with TRBD2 identical over 13 bases. Judging by the DNA end, TRBJ2-3 fits better; the J call may be wrong. This CDR3 is built from 15 residues. CDR1 and CDR2 (germline): DFQATT, SNEGSKA (reference sequence). CDR3 amino acids: CSATGLAGRTDTQYF. The DNA for the CDR3 is TGCAGTGCCACGGGACTAGCGGGACGGACAGATACGCAGTATTTT.

This clonotype has ten or more counts. J is TRBJ2-7 and V is TRBV7-2, with D possibly being TRBD1 (7 bases). Trimming stripped 6 bases from V and 4 bases from J, with 16 bases between. The CDR3 totals 14 residues. CDR1 is SGHTA, CDR2 FQGNSA, per germline. This chain's CDR3 is CASSPQGGLYEQYF. DNA of the CDR3: TGTGCCAGCAGTCCCCAGGGGGGATTATACGAGCAGTACTTC.

This clonotype was seen a handful of times. The gene calls are TRBV20-1 and TRBJ1-2; the D is unclear. The CDR3 has 12 residues. In germline, CDR1 is DFQATT, CDR2 SNEGSKA (reference sequence). V gave up 5 bases and J gave up 8 bases, with 15 bases separating them. The CDR3 DNA sequence: TGCAGTGCTCTGAAAGGAGATAGGGGCTACACCTTC. This codes for CSALKGDRGYTF.

In this sample, this clonotype turned up many times. This sequence may be a read error, since a much larger clone differs from it by one base. J is TRBJ1-2 and V is TRBV14; 9 bases match TRBD1. The CDR3 consists of 15 residues. Germline values: CDR1 SGHDN, CDR2 FVKESK. The CDR3 DNA follows: TGTGCCAGCAGCCACGTGGGACAGGGCTACTATGGCTCCCCCTTC. Translating it yields CASSHVGQGYYGSPF.

A note on this clonotype: One end of the junction does not line up with germline, which may come from a read error. The J gene is TRBJ2-2, the V gene TRBV24-1; possibly TRBD1 or TRBD2 for D (6 bases each). CDR3 length: 16 residues. Germline CDR1 is KGHDR and CDR2 is SFDVKD. CDR3 DNA sequence: TGTGCCACCAGTGGAGGGGGGCGAACCTCCACCGGGGAGCTGTCCTTT. This encodes CATSGGGRTSTGELSF.

The chain employs TRBV15 and TRBJ1-2; D call uncertain. Germline CDR1 and CDR2: LNHNV and YYDKDF (reference sequence). This CDR3 contains 13 residues. V dropped 1 base and J dropped 5 bases, with 8 bases sitting between them. In nucleotides, the CDR3 is TGTGCCACCAGCAGAGCCGACGGATATGGCTACACCTTC. It codes for CATSRADGYGYTF.

This clonotype was counted once. The chain links TRBV7-8 to TRBJ2-2; 11 nucleotides align to TRBD1. The CDR3 extends over 15 amino acids. Per the germline V gene, CDR1 is SGHVS and CDR2 is FQNEAQ. Germline trimming cut 5 bases from V and 4 bases from J; bases unmatched to any gene: 3. CDR3 region: CASSPGTGGTGELFF. The CDR3 DNA sequence: TGTGCCAGCAGCCCAGGGACAGGGGGCACCGGGGAGCTGTTTTTT.

V gene TRBV29-1 combines with J gene TRBJ2-3; possibly TRBD1 for D (6 bases). Per the germline V gene, CDR1 is SQVTM and CDR2 is ANQGSEA. Trimming pared 7 bases from V and 3 bases from J, leaving 17 bases between. The CDR3 is 14 amino acids. This CDR3 reads CSARGSEPTDTQYF. The CDR3, as DNA: TGCAGCGCCAGGGGAAGCGAGCCAACAGATACGCAGTATTTT.

J is TRBJ2-5 and V is TRBV4-1; TRBD2 aligns across 13 bases. J was trimmed by 4 bases and V by 0 bases; bases with no gene match: 5. This CDR3 spans 17 amino acids. Germline V gene data show CDR1 as MGHRA and CDR2 as YSYEKL. The CDR3 sequence: CASSQDGTSGDPETQYF. The CDR3 nucleotides are TGCGCCAGCAGCCAAGACGGGACTAGCGGGGACCCAGAGACCCAGTACTTC.

The table lists this clonotype with many counts. This could be a read error, since a much larger clone is one nucleotide away. The chain links TRBV20-1 to TRBJ2-7; D unclear. V was clipped by 0 bases and J by 4 bases, with 19 bases between them. Germline CDR1 DFQATT, CDR2 SNEGSKA (reference sequence). This CDR3 spans 16 amino acids. CDR3 in DNA: TGCAGTGCTAGAGAAGATCTCTCCCGGGCCTTTTACGAGCAGTACTTC. Amino acids: CSAREDLSRAFYEQYF.

This sequence joins TRBV19 and TRBJ1-6; unclear D gene. CDR1 is LNHDA, CDR2 SQIVND, per germline (reference sequence). CDR3 size: 13 residues. Trimming pared 2 bases from V and 7 bases from J, leaving 6 bases between. This chain's CDR3 is CASSISVNSPLHF. CDR3 DNA sequence: TGTGCCAGTAGTATAAGTGTCAATTCACCCCTCCACTTT.

This clonotype was seen many times. The chain's CDR3 is CASSLTDINEKLFF. The CDR3 DNA sequence: TGTGCCAGCAGTTTAACTGACATTAATGAAAAACTGTTTTTT. The rearrangement links TRBV28 to TRBJ1-4; no firm D call. CDR3 size: 14 residues. Per germline, CDR1 MDHEN and CDR2 SYDVKM. Trimming pared 2 bases from V and 4 bases from J, leaving 8 bases between.

This clonotype was observed a few times. This chain connects TRBV20-1 to TRBJ1-6, with no clear D. The CDR3 consists of 14 residues. V was pared by 2 bases and J by 5 bases, with 10 bases between. Germline-derived CDR1 and CDR2 are DFQATT and SNEGSKA (reference sequence). CDR3 nucleotide sequence: TGCAGTGCTAGAAAGACGGAAGATAATTCACCCCTCCACTTT. It specifies CSARKTEDNSPLHF.

A remark on this clonotype: The junction shows a germline mismatch at one end, possibly a read error. The chain combines TRBV4-3 with TRBJ1-4; possible D gene TRBD1, 5 bases. The germline gives CDR1 LGHNA, CDR2 YSLEER. This CDR3 comprises 14 residues. As DNA, the CDR3 is TGCGCCAGCCCCCCGGGACGTATAAATGAAAGACTGTTTTTT. Translating it yields CASPPGRINERLFF.

V and J are TRBV20-1 and TRBJ2-1; the D gene could be TRBD1 or TRBD2 (5 bases each). The V gene's germline CDR1 is DFQATT and CDR2 SNEGSKA (reference sequence). The CDR3 is 12 amino acids. V gave up 6 bases and J gave up 9 bases, with 15 bases separating them. Written as DNA, the CDR3 is TGCAGTGCCCCCAGGGTCGAGGGTGAGCAGTTCTTC. It is translated as CSAPRVEGEQFF.

This clonotype has only one observation. The chain carries TRBV6-5 and TRBJ1-2; D call uncertain. The V end was cut by 6 bases, the J end by 4 bases, with 9 bases between. The CDR3 contains 12 residues. Looked up from germline, CDR1 is MNHEY and CDR2 is SVGAGI. The CDR3 loop reads CASSPNSYGYTF. The CDR3 DNA sequence: TGTGCCAGCAGCCCCAACAGCTATGGCTACACCTTC.

The CDR3 loop is CASSLGDTANTGELFF. The CDR3 bases are TGTGCCAGCAGCTTGGGTGACACCGCGAACACCGGGGAGCTGTTTTTT. The V call is TRBV7-3, the J call TRBJ2-2; the D is unclear. Between the trimmed V and J ends, which lost 3 bases and 0 bases, there was a span of 11 bases. The length of the CDR3 is 16 residues. CDR1 is SGHTA and CDR2 is FQGTGA in the germline V gene.